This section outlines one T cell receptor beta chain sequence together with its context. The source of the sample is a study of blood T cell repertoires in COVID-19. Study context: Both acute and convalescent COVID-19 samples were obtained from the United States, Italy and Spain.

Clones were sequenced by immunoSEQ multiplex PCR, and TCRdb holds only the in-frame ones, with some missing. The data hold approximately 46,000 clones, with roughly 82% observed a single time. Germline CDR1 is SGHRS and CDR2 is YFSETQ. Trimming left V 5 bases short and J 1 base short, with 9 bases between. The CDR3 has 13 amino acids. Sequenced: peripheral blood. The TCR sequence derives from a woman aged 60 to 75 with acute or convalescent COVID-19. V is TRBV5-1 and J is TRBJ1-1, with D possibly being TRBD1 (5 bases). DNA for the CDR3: TGCGCCAGCAGTTACGACAGGAACACTGAAGCTTTCTTT. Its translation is CASSYDRNTEAFF.